Below, 4 T cell receptor beta chains from the same sample are listed, as sequenced in a study of CD8+CD57+ T cells in acquired aplastic anemia. The use of genomic DNA as template underpinned the TCR beta VDJ and CDR3 profiling. Via MiXCR, TCRdb re-called the reads, giving one row per CDR3 protein. The sample contains some 120,000 distinct CDR3 sequences, around 48% of which appear only once. Sequencing used sorted CD4+, CD8+, or CD8+CD57+ T cells (not recorded which) from PBMCs. These receptors came from a human donor in good health, serving as a control.

The chain recombines TRBV12-3 or TRBV12-4 with TRBJ1-2; TRBD1 might be the D (6 bases). Trimming took 6 bases from V and 8 from J, leaving 13 bases between them. CDR3 length: 12 residues. Written as DNA, the CDR3 is TGTGCCAGCAGGCGGGGGGGCGTCGGCTACACCTTC. This codes for CASRRGGVGYTF.

This clonotype was recorded at least ten times. The chain uses TRBV6-1 and TRBJ1-2; 7 positions match TRBD1. The V and J ends lost 9 bases and 4 bases, in that order; junction bases with no gene match: 5. This CDR3 region has 12 residues. The germline gives CDR1 MNHNS, CDR2 SASEGT. CDR3 coding DNA: TGTGCCAGTCAGACAGGGAGCTATGGCTACACCTTC. Translation: CASQTGSYGYTF.

This clonotype was counted ten times or more. The chain combines TRBV4-3 with TRBJ1-2; maybe TRBD1 (5 bases). Germline loops: CDR1 LGHNA, CDR2 YSLEER. This CDR3 comprises 16 residues. V was shortened by 0 bases and J by 2 bases, with 13 bases between the two germline ends. The CDR3, as DNA: TGCGCCAGCAGCCAAGATTTTAGGGGAGAGAACTATGGCTACACCTTC. Amino acids: CASSQDFRGENYGYTF.

The genes are TRBV25-1 and TRBJ1-5, with unresolved D. The CDR3 is 14 residues long. The V and J ends lost 2 bases and 7 bases respectively, with 12 bases between them. Germline loops: CDR1 MGHDK, CDR2 SYGVNS. Written as DNA, the CDR3 is TGTGCCAGCAGTGAACCCGGGGAATACCAGCCCCAGCATTTT. Its protein product is CASSEPGEYQPQHF.